The entry below describes one TCR beta chain. This clonotype was seen more than once but under ten times. What this receptor recognizes is not known. No much larger clone exists at a distance of one base, and base qualities are not known. The sample originates from a study of T cells after yellow fever vaccination (dated by TCRdb to 2018 to 2020). General notes on the study: Libraries from fractions with low cell numbers were prepared with the SMART-Seq v4 Ultra Low Input RNA kit. To follow T-cell clones before and after primary and booster YFV17D yellow fever vaccination, bulk TCR alpha and beta repertoires were sequenced over time. Two healthy male donors, one aged 18 to 29 and one aged 30 to 40 years, were included in the cohort. Blood was collected at multiple timepoints before and after primary and secondary immunization, and bulk PBMC replicates and cell subsets were isolated. General conclusions and limits of the study: Computational filtering was required because FACS-sorted repertoires could contain abundant contaminating clonotypes from the bulk population. A small fraction of clonotypes showed up in both the CD4 and CD8 compartments, probably as a result of convergent recombination. Because the study included only two donors, the extent to which the findings can be generalized is limited. Most clones expanded after primary vaccination (around 96% of CD4 and roughly 90% of CD8) were re-detected after the booster, suggesting that broad memory maintenance occurred. Compared with the primary T-cell response, the secondary T-cell response was weaker but faster, peaking on day 5 rather than day 15.

Sequences SGHTA (CDR1) and FQGNSA (CDR2) are obtained from the germline V gene. Including the terminal cysteine and phenylalanine, the CDR3 comprises 13 residues. Here the CDR3 DNA is all that survives: 39 bases in frame from base 1. Trimming removed 5 bases from V and 4 bases from J, leaving 11 bases between the germline ends. The sample's treatment or condition, from its label and the paper: live attenuated yellow fever vaccine strain. At each blood-draw timepoint, two biological replicates of bulk PBMCs were obtained. PBMCs were isolated from peripheral blood using a standard Ficoll-Paque protocol. RNA was extracted with TriZol from bulk PBMCs, CD4 and CD8 fractions, and dextramer-positive and dextramer-negative fractions. TCR cDNA was synthesized by 5'RACE template switching, which introduced a universal primer site and unique molecular identifiers. cDNA synthesis was primed from both the TCR alpha and TCR beta constant segments. Library amplification involved two PCR steps, and the second step added sample barcodes and sequencing adapters. Sequencing of libraries was performed on Illumina HiSeq 2500 (2x100 bp) or NovaSeq (2x150 bp). The original pipeline was this. Reads were demultiplexed and collapsed into UMI consensus sequences with MIGEC, and V(D)J alignment was performed with MiXCR. Vaccine-responding clonotypes were identified with edgeR using replicate PBMC samples, with FDR below 0.01 and a log2 fold change above 5 up to day 15 being required. CD4 or CD8 identity was assigned to each bulk clonotype according to whether the clonotype was present at higher abundance in the sequenced CD4 repertoire or the sequenced CD8 repertoire. TCRdb trimmed public reads at Q25 via fastp, called clones via MiXCR and kept in-frame beta chains. Here each entry gathers all rows of one CDR3 protein and keeps the most common genes and DNA. These V and J calls originate from TCRdb's pipeline instead of the authors' own analysis. For this sample the table gives roughly 300,000 distinct CDR3 sequences, of which about 6.6% were detected only once. The ten biggest clones cover around 17% of the sample.

The sequence was collected from a man between 18 and 29 years old who received the YFV17D yellow fever vaccine. The chain is encoded by TRBV7-2 joined to TRBJ2-5, with no reliable assignment of the D segment. The material sequenced was PBMCs, taken roughly 46 days after the first yellow fever vaccination. The DNA is as follows: TGTGCCAGCAGCGACCGCAGGCGAGAGACCCAGTACTTC. The encoded protein is CASSDRRRETQYF. Supplemented by the reference TRBV7-2 and TRBJ2-5 proteins around the CDR3, the complete variable domain is GAGVSQSPSNKVTEKGKDVELRCDPISGHTALYWYRQSLGQGLEFLIYFQGNSAPDKSGLPSDRFSAERTGGSVSTLTIQRTQQEDSAVYLCASSDRRRETQYFGPGTRLLVL.